One and the same sample provided the 22 T cell receptor beta chains below, sequenced in a study of a mutant IDH1 vaccine in newly diagnosed glioma. Clones were read by immunoSEQ multiplex PCR, and TCRdb kept only the in-frame ones, dropping some. Among about 32,000 clones listed, roughly 80% were seen once. These receptors have no identified antigens. This sample's time point: week 35, safety follow-up. All doses held 300 ug of mutant IDH1 20-mer peptide, with topical imiquimod. The sample in question was PBMCs, obtained from a glioma patient whose treatment included an IDH1 peptide vaccine. These receptors originate from a woman under 30 with glioma.

CDR3 in DNA: TGTGCCAGTACCCCATCAGGCGGGCCGGGTGAAAAACTGTTTTTT. Amino acids: CASTPSGGPGEKLFF. The V call is TRBV19, the J call TRBJ1-4; D ambiguous. This CDR3 region has 15 residues. V shed 7 bases and J shed 7 bases, with 19 bases lying between them. Germline CDR1 and CDR2: LNHDA and SQIVND (reference sequence).

The chain combines TRBV4-1 with TRBJ1-4; no firm D call. The V and J ends lost 0 bases and 8 bases respectively, with 10 bases between them. The CDR3 sequence is 14 residues long. CDR1 is MGHRA, CDR2 YSYEKL, per germline. CDR3 residues: CASSQDPAVEKLFF. DNA of the CDR3: TGCGCCAGCAGCCAAGATCCGGCCGTCGAAAAACTGTTTTTT.

The V call is TRBV29-1, the J call TRBJ1-1; D not resolved. The CDR3 is 11 residues long. CDR1 and CDR2 from the germline V gene are SQVTM and ANQGSEA. V was trimmed by 3 bases and J by 8 bases, leaving 10 bases between them. The CDR3 loop is CSVDWSREAFF. The CDR3 bases are TGCAGCGTTGATTGGAGCCGAGAAGCTTTCTTT.

The J gene is TRBJ1-1, the V gene TRBV5-6, with D uncertain. Between the trimmed V and J ends, which lost 1 base and 6 bases, there was a span of 13 bases. This CDR3 contains 14 residues. Germline lookup yields CDR1 SGHDT and CDR2 YYEEEE. CDR3 coding DNA: TGTGCCAGCAGCTTGCCACCGGGCAGTTCTGAAGCTTTCTTT. As protein: CASSLPPGSSEAFF.

V and J are TRBV7-2 and TRBJ1-2, with 9 positions matching TRBD1. Germline assignment: CDR1 SGHTA and CDR2 FQGNSA. CDR3 size: 15 residues. The V segment lost 4 bases and the J segment 8 bases; nucleotides outside the gene matches: 11. CDR3 DNA sequence: TGTGCCAGCAGCTGGGATGCCGGGACAGGGAACGGCTACACCTTC. This gives the protein CASSWDAGTGNGYTF.

The chain has TRBV23-1 and TRBJ1-5; D possibly corresponds to TRBD1 (6 bases). TRBV23-1 is an ORF, and what it does is uncertain. With 5 bases removed from V and 6 bases from J, the gap between germline ends came to 14 bases. The CDR3 length is 14 residues. The DNA for the CDR3 is TGCGCCAGCAGTGGATCGGGGGGCTGTCAGCCCCAGCATTTT. It encodes CASSGSGGCQPQHF.

CDR3 loop: CASSLKYEQYF. CDR3 in DNA: TGTGCCAGCAGCTTAAAGTACGAGCAGTACTTC. The chain employs TRBV7-2 and TRBJ2-7, with D unresolved. Trimming shortened V by 2 bases and J by 4 bases, and 3 bases separated the two germline ends. This CDR3 comprises 11 residues. CDR1 SGHTA and CDR2 FQGNSA come from the germline V gene.

V and J are TRBV14 and TRBJ2-1; 8 bases are shared with TRBD2. The CDR3 sequence is 16 residues long. Germline lookup yields CDR1 SGHDN and CDR2 FVKESK. The V segment lost 1 base and the J segment 5 bases; nucleotides outside the gene matches: 7. CDR3 in DNA: TGTGCCAGCAGCCAAGGGGGCGGGAGGCTCAACAATGAGCAGTTCTTC. This encodes CASSQGGGRLNNEQFF.

In its sample, this clone was seen a few times. This sequence joins TRBV19 and TRBJ1-1; D gene unclear. Trimming cost V 1 base and J 5 bases, with 8 bases left between them. Germline-derived CDR1 and CDR2 are LNHDA and SQIVND (reference sequence). This CDR3 is 13 amino acids long. The CDR3 here is CASSIGWGTEAFF. The CDR3 region has the DNA TGTGCCAGTAGTATAGGGTGGGGAACTGAAGCTTTCTTT.

The chain combines TRBV4-3 with TRBJ1-2; possibly TRBD1 for D (5 bases). The germline V gene has CDR1 LGHNA and CDR2 YSLEER. The CDR3 has 16 residues. Trimming shortened V by 4 bases and J by 4 bases, and 19 bases separated the two germline ends. The CDR3 is CASSPEDRLTGYGYTF. As DNA, the CDR3 is TGCGCCAGCAGCCCGGAAGACAGACTGACTGGCTATGGCTACACCTTC.

The chain has TRBV7-9 and TRBJ1-4, with a tentative D call TRBD1 (5 bases). CDR1 is SEHNR and CDR2 is FQNEAQ in the germline V gene (reference sequence). The CDR3 length is 12 residues. V shed 2 bases and J shed 17 bases, with 15 bases lying between them. The CDR3 nucleotides read TGTGCCAGCAGCTTATACCGGGACGTCTTCTTTTTT. Its translation is CASSLYRDVFFF. Filled out from reference TRBV7-9 and TRBJ1-4, the complete variable domain reads DTGVSQNPRHKITKRGQNVTFRCDPISEHNRLYWYRQTLGQGPEFLTYFQNEAQLEKSRLLSDRFSAERPKGSFSTLEIQRTEQGDSAMYLCASSLYRDVFFFGSGTQLSVL.

This clone was counted once. CDR3 sequence: CASSQDTEAFF. The CDR3, as DNA: TGTGCCAGCAGTCAGGACACTGAAGCTTTCTTT. The chain is built from TRBV6-5 and TRBJ1-1; D is unresolved. Trimming cost V 5 bases and J 3 bases, with 4 bases left between them. The germline V gene has CDR1 MNHEY and CDR2 SVGAGI. The CDR3 is 11 residues long.

On this clone itself: Other DNA variants within this sample encode the same CDR3. The V gene is TRBV2, the J gene TRBJ2-7; D remains ambiguous. Germline V lookup: CDR1 SNHLY, CDR2 FYNNEI. This CDR3 has 12 residues. The V end lost 3 bases, the J end lost 1 base, and 4 bases lay between the germline ends. The CDR3 DNA is TGTGCCAGCAGTGAGCAGTCCTACGAGCAGTACTTC. It translates to CASSEQSYEQYF.

In its sample, this clone was seen a few times. The V gene is TRBV2, the J gene TRBJ2-1; tentative D call: TRBD2 (6 bases). Germline CDR1 is SNHLY and CDR2 is FYNNEI. V was shortened by 7 bases and J by 8 bases, with 18 bases between the two germline ends. The CDR3 loop spans 14 amino acids. CDR3 amino acids: CASTRALPGDEQFF. The CDR3 nucleotides are TGTGCCAGCACTAGAGCACTCCCGGGGGATGAGCAGTTCTTC.

The CDR3, as DNA: TGTGCCAGCTCACCGGACGGCCTCTATGGCTACACCTTC. The encoded protein is CASSPDGLYGYTF. V usage is TRBV18 and J usage is TRBJ1-2; unclear D gene. The CDR3 extends over 13 amino acids. V was trimmed by 3 bases and J by 4 bases, leaving 9 bases between them. Germline CDR1 and CDR2: KGHSH and LQKENI.

The chain uses TRBV30 and TRBJ2-7, with a tentative D call TRBD2 (6 bases). Germline V lookup: CDR1 GTSNPN, CDR2 SVGIG (reference sequence). V was clipped by 3 bases and J by 0 bases, with 12 bases between them. The CDR3 extends over 14 amino acids. The CDR3 sequence: CAWSTWTNSYEQYF. The CDR3 DNA sequence: TGTGCCTGGAGCACCTGGACTAACTCCTACGAGCAGTACTTC.

V and J are TRBV18 and TRBJ2-5; TRBD1 is a possible D gene (5 bases). The V and J ends lost 1 base and 5 bases respectively, with 11 bases between them. The CDR3 has 14 amino acids. From germline, CDR1 is KGHSH and CDR2 LQKENI. CDR3 sequence reads: CASSPRRQGETQYF. CDR3 coding DNA: TGTGCCAGCTCACCACGGCGCCAGGGCGAGACCCAGTACTTC.

The chain is built from TRBV4-1 and TRBJ2-3; D might be TRBD2 (6 bases). Germline-derived CDR1 and CDR2 are MGHRA and YSYEKL. V was cut by 1 base and J by 4 bases, with 18 bases left in between. CDR3 length equals 17 residues. The CDR3 DNA reads as TGCGCCAGCAGCCAAGGGTACTTTCGGGAGTTGGCAGATACGCAGTATTTT. Translation: CASSQGYFRELADTQYF.

This clone was seen once. This sequence joins TRBV7-6 and TRBJ1-2, with TRBD1 identical over 8 bases. Germline trimming cut 1 base from V and 8 bases from J; bases unmatched to any gene: 9. The CDR3 has 15 residues. Per the germline V gene, CDR1 is SGHVS and CDR2 is FNYEAQ. The CDR3 nucleotides read TGTGCCAGCAGCTTAGGTGTTGGGGCAGGGGGCGGCTACACCTTC. Translation: CASSLGVGAGGGYTF.

This clone was detected once. The rearrangement uses TRBV19 and TRBJ2-1; 7 bases line up with TRBD2. CDR1 is LNHDA and CDR2 is SQIVND in the germline V gene (reference sequence). Unmatched junction bases numbered 5, after V lost 2 bases and J lost 1 base. The CDR3 has 16 residues. The CDR3 region is CASSIKLAASYNEQFF. The DNA of the CDR3 is TGTGCCAGTAGTATAAAGCTAGCGGCATCCTACAATGAGCAGTTCTTC.

The V and J genes are TRBV14 and TRBJ2-7; D unresolved. V was shortened by 2 bases and J by 2 bases, with 19 bases between the two germline ends. The CDR3 has 17 amino acids. Germline CDR1 reads SGHDN; CDR2 reads FVKESK. CDR3 coding DNA: TGTGCCAGCAGCCAATATGAGACGGTTCTTGGGCCCTACGAGCAGTACTTC. Protein: CASSQYETVLGPYEQYF.

CDR3 nucleotides: TGTGCCAGCAGCTTTCCCGGAGAACTTAACTATGGCTACACCTTC. Protein sequence: CASSFPGELNYGYTF. The chain recombines TRBV7-9 with TRBJ1-2; D ambiguous. The CDR3 runs to 15 residues. Trimming removed 3 bases from V and 1 base from J, with 12 bases in between. Germline V gene data show CDR1 as SEHNR and CDR2 as FQNEAQ (reference sequence).